The rows below give T cell receptor beta chains drawn from one sample of a study of shared clonotypes between healthy human individuals. Assay: immunoSEQ multiplex PCR; the TCRdb copy retains only in-frame clones and omits some. The repertoire consists of 2 million to 2.5 million clones, with about 90% occurring once and the leading ten covering 0.37%. Sequences were obtained from naive CD4+ T cells from PBMCs. The receptors stem from a man younger than 35 in good health. Some clones in this sample may be carry-over from other donors' samples. CDR3s include the opening cysteine and the closing phenylalanine or tryptophan. The D gene is left open where the match is weak. Clone size is stated in some rows and not others, as once, few, many or a class when expanded.

clone_size	v_call	j_call	d_call	cdr3_nt	cdr3_aa
-	TRBV7-8	TRBJ1-5	-	TGTGCCAGCAGTTGGGCCAATCAGCCCCAGCATTTT	CASSWANQPQHF
-	TRBV7-2	TRBJ2-7	TRBD1	TGTGCCAGCAGCCCACACTACGGACAGGGGTCCTCCTACGAGCAGTACTTC	CASSPHYGQGSSYEQYF
-	TRBV10-1	TRBJ1-1	TRBD1	TGCGCCAGCAGTACAAGGGGGCTGGTCACTGAAGCTTTCTTT	CASSTRGLVTEAFF
-	TRBV5-1	TRBJ2-3	-	TGCGCCAGCAGCCCCAAGCGGGTCGGCACAGATACGCAGTATTTT	CASSPKRVGTDTQYF
-	TRBV2	TRBJ2-7	-	TGTGCCAGCAGGTGGGGCGGATTCCGAGAGGAGCAGTACTTC	CASRWGGFREEQYF
-	TRBV28	TRBJ2-4	-	TGTGCCAGCAGTAAGGCGGGTCCGAGCCTAGCCAAAAACATTCAGTACTTC	CASSKAGPSLAKNIQYF
-	TRBV18	TRBJ2-4	-	TGTGCCAGCTCACAGGGACGGGACGGTCCCAAAAACATTCAGTACTTC	CASSQGRDGPKNIQYF
once	TRBV5-1	TRBJ1-2	-	TGCGCCAGCAGCTTGGCTCCGGGAGAACCGGGGGGCTACACCTTC	CASSLAPGEPGGYTF
-	TRBV9	TRBJ2-5	-	TGTGCCAGCAGCGTAGAGGGCAGTTCGTCCCAGTACTTC	CASSVEGSSSQYF
-	TRBV14	TRBJ2-5	-	TGTGCCAGCAGCCAAGATTGGGGGAAAGAGACCCAGTACTTC	CASSQDWGKETQYF
-	TRBV19	TRBJ2-3	TRBD2	TGTGCCAGTAGTCCCGCCCCTAGCGGCTTAAACACAGATACGCAGTATTTT	CASSPAPSGLNTDTQYF
-	TRBV28	TRBJ2-7	-	TGTGCCAGCAGACAAGTCGATAGTTACGAGCAGTACTTC	CASRQVDSYEQYF
once	TRBV9	TRBJ2-7	-	TGTGCCAGCAGCGTGTCCCACGTCGCCGCTCCCTACGAGCAGTACTTC	CASSVSHVAAPYEQYF
-	TRBV10-1	TRBJ2-5	TRBD2	TGCGCCAGCAGTGAGCCGAAATCTAGCGGGAGGGCCGTGAGGGCCCAGTACTTC	CASSEPKSSGRAVRAQYF
-	TRBV27	TRBJ1-2	-	TGTGCCAGCAGTGCCGGTTCCTATGGCTACACCTTC	CASSAGSYGYTF